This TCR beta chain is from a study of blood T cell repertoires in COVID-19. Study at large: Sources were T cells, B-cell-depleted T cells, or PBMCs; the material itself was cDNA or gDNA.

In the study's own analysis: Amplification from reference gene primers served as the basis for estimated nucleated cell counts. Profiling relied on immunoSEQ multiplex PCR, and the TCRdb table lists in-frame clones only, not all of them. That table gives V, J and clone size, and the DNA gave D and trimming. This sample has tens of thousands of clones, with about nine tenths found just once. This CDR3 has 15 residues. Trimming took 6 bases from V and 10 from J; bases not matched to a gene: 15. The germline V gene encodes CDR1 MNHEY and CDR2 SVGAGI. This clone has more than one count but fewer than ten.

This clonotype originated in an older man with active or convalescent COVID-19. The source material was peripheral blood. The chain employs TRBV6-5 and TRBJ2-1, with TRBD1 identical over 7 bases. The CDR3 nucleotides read TGTGCCAGCAGCCAGGACAGGAGCCCCCAAGTAGAGCAGTTCTTC. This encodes CASSQDRSPQVEQFF.